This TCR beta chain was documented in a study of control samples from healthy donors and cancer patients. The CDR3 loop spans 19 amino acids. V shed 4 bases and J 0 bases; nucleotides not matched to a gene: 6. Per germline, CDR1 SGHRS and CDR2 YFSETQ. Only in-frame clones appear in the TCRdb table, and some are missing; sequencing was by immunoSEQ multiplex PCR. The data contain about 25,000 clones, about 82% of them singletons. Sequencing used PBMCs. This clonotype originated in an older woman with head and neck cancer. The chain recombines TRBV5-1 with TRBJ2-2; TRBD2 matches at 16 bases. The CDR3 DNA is TGCGCCAGCAGCAGTCCGGGACTAGCGGGAGGGCCGAACACCGGGGAGCTGTTTTTT. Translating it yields CASSSPGLAGGPNTGELFF.